The present TCR beta chain was sequenced within a study of cytomegalovirus exposure and HLA in healthy donors. Study details: In an earlier analysis, almost 120 million unique TCR beta sequences were found from some 180 million T cells. Genotyping showed roughly 83% of some 400 donors falling in the Caucasian-associated ancestry cluster. Some 77 million unique TCRs from HLA-typed donors were held in an early release of data.

General study results and limits: An analysis that was carried out later associated some 17,000 TCR beta sequences with HLA alleles at 0.05 false discovery rate.

Remarks on this clone: What it binds is not known.

Germline CDR1 is SGHVS and CDR2 is FQNEAQ. The V and J ends lost 0 bases and 4 bases respectively, with 10 bases between them. CDR3 size: 15 residues. The PCR made use of 60 Vbeta and 13 Jbeta primers. Some clones are missing from TCRdb's copy, which holds only in-frame ones; the method was immunoSEQ multiplex PCR. The repertoire includes about 96,000 clones, around 74% of them detected once, and 2.5% to 3.5% sits in the top ten. The TCR sequence derives from a female donor in good health and CMV-seropositive. The specimen sequenced was PBMCs. V and J are TRBV7-8 and TRBJ1-5; the D is unclear. CDR3: CASSLALGGNQPQHF. For the CDR3, the DNA is TGTGCCAGCAGCTTAGCATTAGGAGGAAATCAGCCCCAGCATTTT. Full variable domain (missing parts from reference TRBV7-8 and TRBJ1-5): GAGVSQSPRYKVAKRGQDVALRCDPISGHVSLFWYQQALGQGPEFLTYFQNEAQLDKSGLPSDRFFAERPEGSVSTLKIQRTQQEDSAVYLCASSLALGGNQPQHFGDGTRLSIL.